This T cell receptor (beta chain) derives from a study of shared clonotypes between healthy human individuals. General observations from the study: Despite large depth, rarefaction showed incomplete sorted-subset sequencing. The four-donor shared clonotypes exceeded non-shared clonotypes in generation probability, with non-shared ones scoring lower.

This was a deep-level run. Several immunoSEQ plates held equal portions of the genomic DNA taken from each subset. TCRdb keeps only in-frame clones here, not all; method: immunoSEQ multiplex PCR. The table lists approximately 2.5 million clones, around 90% of them singletons. Germline CDR1 SGHNT, CDR2 YENEEA. The CDR3 has 13 residues. V dropped 5 bases and J dropped 5 bases, with 12 bases sitting between them. This clone was recorded once. What it binds is not known. This receptor was identified in a man between 18 and 29 years old in good health. The chain uses TRBV11-3 and TRBJ2-5, with no clear D. What was sequenced was naive CD4+ T cells sorted from blood. Subset in this sample: CD45RA+ positively selected. The CDR3 region is CASSAVNSETQYF. The CDR3 nucleotides are TGTGCCAGCAGCGCCGTGAACAGTGAGACCCAGTACTTC. Full variable domain (outside the CDR3, taken from reference TRBV11-3 and TRBJ2-5): EAGVVQSPRYKIIEKKQPVAFWCNPISGHNTLYWYLQNLGQGPELLIRYENEEAVDDSQLPKDRFSAERLKGVDSTLKIQPAELGDSAVYLCASSAVNSETQYFGPGTRLLVL.